Listed below are T cell receptor beta chains from one sample, sequenced in a study of human T cells and chemical hapten exposure. Each CDR3 protein gets one entry after TCRdb re-called the RACE reads with MiXCR. The top ten clones hold approximately 2.3% of a sample with more than 150,000 distinct CDR3 sequences, more than 20% of them seen once. The material sequenced was whole blood, taken in connection with sensitization to the hapten diphenylcyclopropenone (DPC). The receptor set was obtained from a woman aged 35 to 49 with alopecia areata. Some clones in this sample may be carry-over from other donors' samples. CDR3s include the opening cysteine and the closing phenylalanine or tryptophan. Fields, in order: V gene, D gene, clone size, J gene, CDR3 protein, CDR3 DNA. A D gene is named only where the DNA matches it firmly. Clone size is given for some rows only: seen once, a few or many times, or a class if the clone is expanded.

V gene: TRBV6-2/TRBV6-3
D gene: TRBD2
clone size: NA
J gene: TRBJ2-1
CDR3 protein: CASINYSGRSGNEQFF
CDR3 DNA: TGTGCCAGCATAAACTACAGCGGGAGGTCGGGGAATGAGCAGTTCTTC

V gene: TRBV5-1
D gene: TRBD1
clone size: NA
J gene: TRBJ2-5
CDR3 protein: CASSIGTGGAETQYF
CDR3 DNA: TGCGCCAGCAGCATTGGGACAGGGGGCGCGGAGACCCAGTACTTC

V gene: TRBV7-9
D gene: TRBD1
clone size: NA
J gene: TRBJ2-1
CDR3 protein: CASSTRDRLEFF
CDR3 DNA: TGTGCCAGCAGTACCCGGGACAGGCTGGAGTTCTTC

V gene: TRBV18
D gene: TRBD2
clone size: NA
J gene: TRBJ2-1
CDR3 protein: CASFRSSASGNINEQFF
CDR3 DNA: TGTGCCAGCTTCCGATCGTCGGCTAGCGGGAATATAAATGAGCAGTTCTTC

V gene: TRBV7-3
D gene: NA
clone size: few
J gene: TRBJ2-2
CDR3 protein: CASREGANTGELFF
CDR3 DNA: TGTGCCAGCAGGGAGGGGGCGAACACCGGGGAGCTGTTTTTT

V gene: TRBV5-1
D gene: NA
clone size: few
J gene: TRBJ2-3
CDR3 protein: CASSFMTDASTDTQYF
CDR3 DNA: TGCGCCAGCAGCTTTATGACCGATGCTAGCACAGATACGCAGTATTTT

V gene: TRBV20-1
D gene: TRBD2
clone size: NA
J gene: TRBJ2-7
CDR3 protein: CSATPGLAAYEQYF
CDR3 DNA: TGCAGTGCTACCCCGGGACTAGCGGCCTACGAGCAGTACTTC

V gene: TRBV28
D gene: TRBD2
clone size: few
J gene: TRBJ2-3
CDR3 protein: CASRQGTSGITDTQYF
CDR3 DNA: TGTGCCAGCAGACAAGGGACTAGCGGGATAACAGATACGCAGTATTTT

V gene: TRBV20-1
D gene: NA
clone size: many
J gene: TRBJ2-7
CDR3 protein: CSARDGGMNYEQYF
CDR3 DNA: TGCAGTGCTAGAGATGGAGGGATGAACTACGAGCAGTACTTC

V gene: TRBV7-9
D gene: NA
clone size: few
J gene: TRBJ2-7
CDR3 protein: CASAKSSVGVTYEQYF
CDR3 DNA: TGTGCCAGCGCCAAAAGTTCGGTTGGGGTCACCTACGAGCAGTACTTC

V gene: TRBV6-2/TRBV6-3
D gene: TRBD2
clone size: few
J gene: TRBJ2-7
CDR3 protein: CASSTTSVDYEQYF
CDR3 DNA: TGTGCCAGCAGTACAACTAGCGTCGACTACGAGCAGTACTTC

V gene: TRBV27
D gene: NA
clone size: NA
J gene: TRBJ2-7
CDR3 protein: CASSSGFRPYEQYF
CDR3 DNA: TGTGCCAGCAGTTCTGGATTCAGGCCCTACGAGCAGTACTTC

V gene: TRBV2
D gene: NA
clone size: NA
J gene: TRBJ2-4
CDR3 protein: CASSDRRAKNIQYF
CDR3 DNA: TGTGCCAGCAGTGACAGGAGAGCCAAAAACATTCAGTACTTC

V gene: TRBV5-1
D gene: TRBD2
clone size: few
J gene: TRBJ2-5
CDR3 protein: CASSPGLALETQYF
CDR3 DNA: TGCGCCAGCAGCCCGGGACTAGCGCTGGAGACCCAGTACTTC

V gene: TRBV7-2
D gene: NA
clone size: few
J gene: TRBJ1-1
CDR3 protein: CASNGGRFNTEAFF
CDR3 DNA: TGTGCCAGCAACGGGGGCCGGTTCAACACTGAAGCTTTCTTT

V gene: TRBV11-2
D gene: TRBD1
clone size: NA
J gene: TRBJ1-3
CDR3 protein: CASSFQGQGETGNTIYF
CDR3 DNA: TGTGCCAGCAGCTTCCAGGGACAGGGAGAGACGGGAAACACCATATATTTT

V gene: TRBV7-3
D gene: TRBD1
clone size: few
J gene: TRBJ1-1
CDR3 protein: CASSLRGQGLMNTEAFF
CDR3 DNA: TGTGCCAGCAGCTTACGGGGACAGGGACTCATGAACACTGAAGCTTTCTTT

V gene: TRBV5-5
D gene: TRBD1
clone size: many
J gene: TRBJ1-5
CDR3 protein: CASSFEQGRGQPQHF
CDR3 DNA: TGTGCCAGCAGCTTCGAACAGGGGAGAGGTCAGCCCCAGCATTTT

V gene: TRBV10-3
D gene: NA
clone size: few
J gene: TRBJ1-3
CDR3 protein: CATQTGSSGNTIYF
CDR3 DNA: TGTGCCACCCAAACTGGGAGCTCTGGAAACACCATATATTTT

V gene: TRBV7-2
D gene: NA
clone size: NA
J gene: TRBJ2-6
CDR3 protein: CASSMGQANVLTF
CDR3 DNA: TGTGCCAGCAGCATGGGACAGGCCAACGTCCTGACTTTC

V gene: TRBV28
D gene: NA
clone size: NA
J gene: TRBJ2-1
CDR3 protein: CASRSTGNEQFF
CDR3 DNA: TGTGCCAGCAGATCCACGGGGAATGAGCAGTTCTTC

V gene: TRBV9
D gene: TRBD1
clone size: NA
J gene: TRBJ2-3
CDR3 protein: CASALQGFTDTQYF
CDR3 DNA: TGTGCCAGCGCCCTACAGGGGTTCACAGATACGCAGTATTTT

V gene: TRBV29-1
D gene: TRBD2
clone size: NA
J gene: TRBJ2-3
CDR3 protein: CSVLGTSGRTDTQYF
CDR3 DNA: TGCAGCGTTTTAGGGACTAGCGGGAGGACAGATACGCAGTATTTT

V gene: TRBV7-3
D gene: TRBD1
clone size: NA
J gene: TRBJ2-3
CDR3 protein: CASSGETGSSDTQYF
CDR3 DNA: TGTGCCAGCAGCGGAGAGACAGGGTCGTCAGATACGCAGTATTTT

V gene: TRBV6-6
D gene: TRBD2
clone size: few
J gene: TRBJ2-2
CDR3 protein: CASRTEAGTGELFF
CDR3 DNA: TGTGCCAGCAGGACGGAAGCGGGAACCGGGGAGCTGTTTTTT

V gene: TRBV24-1
D gene: NA
clone size: many
J gene: TRBJ2-7
CDR3 protein: CATSDEVEQYF
CDR3 DNA: TGTGCCACCAGTGATGAGGTCGAGCAGTACTTC

V gene: TRBV24-1
D gene: TRBD2
clone size: NA
J gene: TRBJ2-3
CDR3 protein: CATSDQTSGRGGTQYF
CDR3 DNA: TGTGCCACCAGTGATCAGACTAGCGGGAGGGGTGGCACGCAGTATTTT

V gene: TRBV11-3
D gene: NA
clone size: few
J gene: TRBJ2-5
CDR3 protein: CASSLQDLPGTQYF
CDR3 DNA: TGTGCCAGCAGCTTACAGGACCTGCCAGGGACCCAGTACTTC

V gene: TRBV5-6
D gene: NA
clone size: NA
J gene: TRBJ1-5
CDR3 protein: CASSLGPSGVEPQHF
CDR3 DNA: TGTGCCAGCAGCTTGGGCCCCTCGGGGGTGGAGCCCCAGCATTTT

V gene: TRBV6-4
D gene: NA
clone size: few
J gene: TRBJ1-1
CDR3 protein: CASSDSTGTEAFF
CDR3 DNA: TGTGCCAGCAGTGACTCGACCGGGACTGAAGCTTTCTTT

V gene: TRBV29-1
D gene: NA
clone size: few
J gene: TRBJ1-1
CDR3 protein: CSVEARGGTEAFF
CDR3 DNA: TGCAGCGTTGAAGCCCGGGGGGGAACTGAAGCTTTCTTT

V gene: TRBV28
D gene: NA
clone size: NA
J gene: TRBJ2-2
CDR3 protein: CASSGRQVYTGELFF
CDR3 DNA: TGTGCCAGCAGTGGGAGACAGGTTTACACCGGGGAGCTGTTTTTT

V gene: TRBV29-1
D gene: NA
clone size: NA
J gene: TRBJ1-1
CDR3 protein: CSVENSGESMNTEAFF
CDR3 DNA: TGCAGCGTTGAGAACTCCGGGGAGTCCATGAACACTGAAGCTTTCTTT

V gene: TRBV28
D gene: TRBD2
clone size: NA
J gene: TRBJ2-3
CDR3 protein: CASSLGGAGGPTYTQYF
CDR3 DNA: TGTGCCAGCAGTTTAGGAGGGGCGGGAGGACCTACATATACGCAGTATTTT

V gene: TRBV9
D gene: TRBD2
clone size: few
J gene: TRBJ2-3
CDR3 protein: CASSVMGLGGSTDTQYF
CDR3 DNA: TGTGCCAGCAGCGTAATGGGACTAGGCGGTAGCACAGATACGCAGTATTTT

V gene: TRBV29-1
D gene: TRBD1
clone size: few
J gene: TRBJ2-3
CDR3 protein: CSVSEGANTDTQYF
CDR3 DNA: TGCAGCGTTTCAGAGGGGGCGAACACAGATACGCAGTATTTT

V gene: TRBV19
D gene: NA
clone size: NA
J gene: TRBJ2-7
CDR3 protein: CASSSLYGQNYEQYF
CDR3 DNA: TGTGCCAGTAGTAGTCTGTACGGACAGAACTACGAGCAGTACTTC

V gene: TRBV5-4
D gene: TRBD1
clone size: many
J gene: TRBJ2-1
CDR3 protein: CASSLTGGNEQFF
CDR3 DNA: TGTGCCAGCAGCTTGACAGGGGGCAATGAGCAGTTCTTC

V gene: TRBV4-1
D gene: NA
clone size: few
J gene: TRBJ2-1
CDR3 protein: CASSLLDGPGGNEQFF
CDR3 DNA: TGCGCCAGCAGCCTTCTCGACGGACCTGGGGGGAATGAGCAGTTCTTC

V gene: TRBV7-8
D gene: NA
clone size: few
J gene: TRBJ1-6
CDR3 protein: CASSPGTPYNSPLHF
CDR3 DNA: TGTGCCAGCAGCCCCGGGACACCATATAATTCACCCCTCCACTTT

V gene: TRBV7-2
D gene: NA
clone size: few
J gene: TRBJ2-1
CDR3 protein: CASSPELLGEQFF
CDR3 DNA: TGTGCCAGCAGCCCTGAGTTGCTTGGGGAGCAGTTCTTC

V gene: TRBV5-1
D gene: TRBD2
clone size: NA
J gene: TRBJ2-1
CDR3 protein: CASSYGLAEPNEQFF
CDR3 DNA: TGCGCCAGCAGTTACGGACTAGCGGAGCCTAATGAGCAGTTCTTC

V gene: TRBV11-1
D gene: NA
clone size: NA
J gene: TRBJ2-3
CDR3 protein: CASSFHSGTSF
CDR3 DNA: TGTGCCAGCAGCTTCCACTCCGGGACCAGTTTT

V gene: TRBV7-2
D gene: NA
clone size: few
J gene: TRBJ1-5
CDR3 protein: CASEERTGSNQPQHF
CDR3 DNA: TGTGCCAGCGAAGAGAGGACGGGAAGCAATCAGCCCCAGCATTTT

V gene: TRBV7-9
D gene: TRBD1
clone size: few
J gene: TRBJ1-1
CDR3 protein: CASSRQGNTEAFF
CDR3 DNA: TGTGCCAGCAGCCGACAGGGCAACACTGAAGCTTTCTTT

V gene: TRBV6-2/TRBV6-3
D gene: NA
clone size: few
J gene: TRBJ1-5
CDR3 protein: CASRDVTQPQHF
CDR3 DNA: TGTGCCAGCAGGGACGTGACTCAGCCCCAGCATTTT

V gene: TRBV7-9
D gene: TRBD2
clone size: once
J gene: TRBJ2-7
CDR3 protein: CASSRDTGGEQYF
CDR3 DNA: TGTGCCAGCAGCCGGGACACGGGGGGGGAGCAGTACTTC

V gene: TRBV29-1
D gene: TRBD1
clone size: few
J gene: TRBJ1-6
CDR3 protein: CSVQTGTGLPNSPLHF
CDR3 DNA: TGCAGCGTGCAAACCGGGACAGGGCTACCCAATTCACCCCTCCACTTT

V gene: TRBV20-1
D gene: NA
clone size: few
J gene: TRBJ2-7
CDR3 protein: CSVPRELSYEQYF
CDR3 DNA: TGCAGTGTCCCGAGGGAGCTCTCCTACGAGCAGTACTTC

V gene: TRBV4-1
D gene: NA
clone size: NA
J gene: TRBJ2-5
CDR3 protein: CASSQVYMETQYF
CDR3 DNA: TGCGCCAGCAGCCAAGTCTATATGGAGACCCAGTACTTC

V gene: TRBV6-5
D gene: NA
clone size: NA
J gene: TRBJ2-5
CDR3 protein: CASSYSMMQETQYF
CDR3 DNA: TGTGCCAGCAGTTACTCGATGATGCAAGAGACCCAGTACTTC

V gene: TRBV7-9
D gene: TRBD1
clone size: NA
J gene: TRBJ1-6
CDR3 protein: CASSTGTGSSPLHF
CDR3 DNA: TGTGCCAGCAGTACCGGGACAGGGTCTTCACCCCTCCACTTT

V gene: TRBV4-3
D gene: NA
clone size: few
J gene: TRBJ2-7
CDR3 protein: CASSQGTASYEQYF
CDR3 DNA: TGCGCCAGCAGCCAAGGGACAGCCTCCTACGAGCAGTACTTC

V gene: TRBV6-5
D gene: NA
clone size: NA
J gene: TRBJ1-1
CDR3 protein: CASSYSSSSGRTEAFF
CDR3 DNA: TGTGCCAGCAGTTACTCGAGTTCTTCAGGGAGGACTGAAGCTTTCTTT

V gene: TRBV4-1
D gene: TRBD1
clone size: NA
J gene: TRBJ1-1
CDR3 protein: CASSRQDRWGTEAFF
CDR3 DNA: TGCGCCAGCAGCCGACAGGACAGGTGGGGAACTGAAGCTTTCTTT

V gene: TRBV28
D gene: NA
clone size: NA
J gene: TRBJ1-1
CDR3 protein: CASGVGSTEAFF
CDR3 DNA: TGTGCCAGCGGGGTTGGTAGCACTGAAGCTTTCTTT

V gene: TRBV28
D gene: NA
clone size: many
J gene: TRBJ2-7
CDR3 protein: CASSLRLQMTSYEQYF
CDR3 DNA: TGTGCCAGCAGCCTCCGCCTCCAGATGACCTCCTACGAGCAGTACTTC

V gene: TRBV24-1
D gene: TRBD2
clone size: once
J gene: TRBJ2-1
CDR3 protein: CATSEHQGTSGSSYNEQFF
CDR3 DNA: TGTGCCACCAGTGAACATCAGGGAACTAGCGGGAGCTCCTACAATGAGCAGTTCTTC